A single sample is the source of the 5 T cell receptor beta chains below, sequenced in a study of post-analysis software for immune sequencing data. Findings and caveats of the study: Five or six TRBV segments were significantly more frequent in patients than in controls. TRBV5-6, TRBV5-1 and TRBV20-1 were among these segments.

Each TCR beta cDNA library carried unique molecular identifiers. TCRdb recomputed calls from the PCR reads with MiXCR, one row per CDR3 protein. The sample has roughly 200,000 distinct CDR3 sequences; about 30% are singletons. No cognate antigen is known for these TCRs. The specimen sequenced was blood. The source is a girl aged 2 to 17 with multiple sclerosis.

This clonotype has more than one count but fewer than ten. V and J are TRBV18 and TRBJ2-7; 9 positions match TRBD1. The J segment lost 2 bases and the V segment lost 6 bases, leaving 5 bases of the junction unmatched. The CDR3 extends over 14 amino acids. The germline gives CDR1 KGHSH, CDR2 LQKENI. The CDR3 here is CASSAQGATYEQYF. The CDR3, as DNA: TGTGCCAGCTCCGCACAGGGGGCCACCTACGAGCAGTACTTC.

This clonotype has a handful of counts. The rearrangement uses TRBV12-3 or TRBV12-4 and TRBJ2-3; D is perhaps TRBD1 (5 bases). Deletions cut 8 bases from V and 4 bases from J, with 13 bases between. The CDR3 totals 13 residues. The CDR3 sequence is CASSRQTADTQYF. In DNA form, the CDR3 reads TGTGCCAGCTCAAGACAGACCGCAGATACGCAGTATTTT.

The chain has TRBV12-3 or TRBV12-4 and TRBJ1-5; no clear D. The CDR3 has 13 residues. V was clipped by 3 bases and J by 3 bases, with 6 bases between them. CDR3 region: CASSFTVNQPQHF. CDR3 DNA sequence: TGTGCCAGCAGTTTTACAGTCAATCAGCCCCAGCATTTT.

This clonotype was observed a handful of times. This sequence joins TRBV28 and TRBJ2-2; 13 bases are shared with TRBD2. The trim removed 3 bases at V and 5 bases at J, leaving 3 bases unmatched. There are 16 residues in the CDR3. Germline assignment: CDR1 MDHEN and CDR2 SYDVKM. The CDR3 nucleotides are TGTGCCAGCAGTTTTGAACTAGCGGGAGGGACCGGGGAGCTGTTTTTT. Translating gives CASSFELAGGTGELFF.

A word on this clonotype: A much larger clone lies one base from this, so it may be a read error. CDR3 protein: CASSHAEGGSYEQYF. The CDR3 DNA follows: TGTGCCAGCAGCCACGCCGAGGGCGGCAGCTACGAGCAGTACTTC. The chain couples TRBV3-1 to TRBJ2-4; D perhaps matches TRBD2 (5 bases). The closer fit of TRBJ2-7 to the DNA end suggests the J call may be wrong. The CDR3 length is 15 residues. CDR1 and CDR2 from the germline V gene are LGHDT and YNNKEL (reference sequence).